This TCR beta chain was identified during a study of regulatory T cells in long-lasting Graves disease. Study-level findings and limits: Persistent Graves' patients showed less TCR diversity than newly diagnosed ones.

With iRepertoire HTBI primers and Arm-PCR of CDR3 regions, TCR beta libraries were built. TCRdb recomputed calls from the multiplex PCR reads with MiXCR, one row per CDR3 protein. The sample lists about 440,000 distinct CDR3 sequences; about a sixth were seen once. This clonotype has only a few counts. Its antigen is as yet unknown. The time point is: newly diagnosed GD, antithyroid drugs for less than 3 months. Researchers made the TCR library from RNA that was extracted from PBMCs. The sample also formed part of further work on T cells in Graves' hyperthyroidism and ophthalmopathy. As that study records: The HTBI set primed first-round TCR CDR3 RT-PCR. Most expanded thyroid clonotypes above 0.001 also appeared in blood.

This material consisted of peripheral blood mononuclear cells (PBMCs), taken at new diagnosis, from a patient treated with antithyroid drugs. This sequence originates from a woman aged 25 to 39 with Graves disease.

In DNA, the CDR3 is TGTGCCACCTCGGTGGGGGGTGACGACACTGAAGCTTTCTTT. It codes for CATSVGGDDTEAFF. V gene TRBV7-9 combines with J gene TRBJ1-1, with a possible D match to TRBD1 (5 bases). Trimming removed 10 bases from V and 3 bases from J, with 18 bases in between. The germline V gene encodes CDR1 SEHNR and CDR2 FQNEAQ (reference sequence). This CDR3 has 14 amino acids.